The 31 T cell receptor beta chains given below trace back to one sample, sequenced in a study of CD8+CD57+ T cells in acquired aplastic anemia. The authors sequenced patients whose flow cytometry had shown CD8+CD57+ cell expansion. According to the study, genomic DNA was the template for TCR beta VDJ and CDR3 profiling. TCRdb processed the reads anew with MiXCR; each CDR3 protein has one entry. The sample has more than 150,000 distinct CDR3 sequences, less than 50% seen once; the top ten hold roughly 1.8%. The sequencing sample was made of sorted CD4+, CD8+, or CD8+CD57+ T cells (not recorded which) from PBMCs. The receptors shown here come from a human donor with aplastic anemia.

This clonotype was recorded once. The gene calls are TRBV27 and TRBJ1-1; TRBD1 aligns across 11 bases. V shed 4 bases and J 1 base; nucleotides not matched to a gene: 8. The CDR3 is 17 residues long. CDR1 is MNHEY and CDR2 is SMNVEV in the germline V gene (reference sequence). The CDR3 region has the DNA TGTGCCAGCAGTTCCTACTTGGGACAGGGGGAGAACACTGAAGCTTTCTTT. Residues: CASSSYLGQGENTEAFF.

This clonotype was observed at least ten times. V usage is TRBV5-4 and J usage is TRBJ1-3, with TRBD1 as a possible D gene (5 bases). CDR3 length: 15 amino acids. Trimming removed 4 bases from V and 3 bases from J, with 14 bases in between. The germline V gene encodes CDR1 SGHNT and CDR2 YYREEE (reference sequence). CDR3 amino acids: CASSLGTGIGNTIYF. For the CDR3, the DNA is TGTGCCAGCAGCCTGGGCACAGGAATTGGAAACACCATATATTTT.

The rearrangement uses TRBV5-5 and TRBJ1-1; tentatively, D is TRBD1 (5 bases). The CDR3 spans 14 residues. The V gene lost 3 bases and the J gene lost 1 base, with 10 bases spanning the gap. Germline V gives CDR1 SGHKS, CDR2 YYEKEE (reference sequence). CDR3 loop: CASSSPTANTEAFF. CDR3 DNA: TGTGCCAGCAGCTCGCCGACAGCGAACACTGAAGCTTTCTTT.

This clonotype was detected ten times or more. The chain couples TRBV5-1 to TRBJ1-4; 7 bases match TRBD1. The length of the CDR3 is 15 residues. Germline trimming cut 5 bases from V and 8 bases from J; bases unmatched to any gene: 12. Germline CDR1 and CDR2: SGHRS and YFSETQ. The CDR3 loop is CASSVPGGIGEKLFF. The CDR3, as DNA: TGCGCCAGCAGTGTTCCAGGGGGAATAGGGGAAAAACTGTTTTTT.

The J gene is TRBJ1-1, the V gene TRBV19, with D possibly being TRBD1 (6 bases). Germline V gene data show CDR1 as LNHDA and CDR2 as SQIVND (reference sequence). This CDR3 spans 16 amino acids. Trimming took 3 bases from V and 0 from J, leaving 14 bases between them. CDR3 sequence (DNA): TGTGCCAGTAGTATGGGGGCCAGGGCCATGAACACTGAAGCTTTCTTT. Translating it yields CASSMGARAMNTEAFF.

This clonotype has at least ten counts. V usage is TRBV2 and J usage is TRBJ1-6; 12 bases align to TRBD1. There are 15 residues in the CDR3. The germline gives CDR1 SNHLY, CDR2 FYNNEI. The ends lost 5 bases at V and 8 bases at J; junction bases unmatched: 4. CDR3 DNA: TGTGCCAGCAGTTCGGGACAGGGGGCCTATTCACCCCTCCACTTT. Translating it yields CASSSGQGAYSPLHF.

Here the CDR3 reads CATSAQPRTETNTEAFF. CDR3 DNA sequence: TGTGCCACCAGCGCCCAGCCTCGGACAGAAACGAACACTGAAGCTTTCTTT. This sequence joins TRBV15 and TRBJ1-1; the D gene is possibly TRBD1 (6 bases). The CDR3 covers 17 residues. V lost 5 bases, J lost 1 base, and 20 bases lay in between. From germline, CDR1 is LNHNV and CDR2 YYDKDF (reference sequence).

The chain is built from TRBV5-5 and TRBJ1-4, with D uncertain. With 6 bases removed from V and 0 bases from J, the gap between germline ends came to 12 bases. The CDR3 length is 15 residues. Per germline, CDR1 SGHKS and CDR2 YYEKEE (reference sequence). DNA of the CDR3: TGTGCCAGCACCTTTAATCTGGCAACTAATGAAAAACTGTTTTTT. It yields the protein CASTFNLATNEKLFF.

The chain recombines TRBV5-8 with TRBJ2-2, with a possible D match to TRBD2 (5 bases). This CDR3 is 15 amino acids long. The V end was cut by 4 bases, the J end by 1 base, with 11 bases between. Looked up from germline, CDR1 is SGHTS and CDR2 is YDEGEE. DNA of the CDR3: TGTGCCAGCAGCACCCTAGCAGGGAACACCGGGGAGCTGTTTTTT. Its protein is CASSTLAGNTGELFF.

CDR3 region: CSVDLVASGKDEQFF. Written as DNA, the CDR3 is TGCAGCGTTGATTTGGTGGCTAGCGGGAAGGATGAGCAGTTCTTC. The rearrangement uses TRBV29-1 and TRBJ2-1; 9 positions agree with TRBD2. The germline gives CDR1 SQVTM, CDR2 ANQGSEA. The V gene end was trimmed by 3 bases and the J gene end by 8 bases; junction bases not matched to a gene: 11. This CDR3 is 15 amino acids long.

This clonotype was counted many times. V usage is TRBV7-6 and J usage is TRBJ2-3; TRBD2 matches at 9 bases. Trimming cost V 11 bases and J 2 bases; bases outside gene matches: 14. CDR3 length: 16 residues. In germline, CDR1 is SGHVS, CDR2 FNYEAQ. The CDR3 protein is CAVSTGTSISTDTQYF. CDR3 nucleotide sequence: TGTGCCGTCTCGACCGGGACTAGCATCTCCACAGATACGCAGTATTTT.

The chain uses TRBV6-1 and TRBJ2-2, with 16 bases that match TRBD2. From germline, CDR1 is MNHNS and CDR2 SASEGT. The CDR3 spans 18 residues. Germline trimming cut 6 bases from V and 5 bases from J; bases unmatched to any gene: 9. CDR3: CASSRGTSGRAGTGELFF. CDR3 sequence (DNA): TGTGCCAGCAGCCGAGGGACTAGCGGGAGGGCGGGTACCGGGGAGCTGTTTTTT.

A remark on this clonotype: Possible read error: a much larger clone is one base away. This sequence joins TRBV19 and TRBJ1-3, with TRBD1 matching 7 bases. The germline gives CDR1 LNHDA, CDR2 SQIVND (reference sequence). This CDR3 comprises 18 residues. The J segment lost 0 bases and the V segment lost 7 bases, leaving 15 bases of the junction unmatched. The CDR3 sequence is CASTIAGTGAPSGNTIYF. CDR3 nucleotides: TGTGCCAGTACCATAGCCGGAACAGGGGCCCCCTCTGGAAACACCATATATTTT.

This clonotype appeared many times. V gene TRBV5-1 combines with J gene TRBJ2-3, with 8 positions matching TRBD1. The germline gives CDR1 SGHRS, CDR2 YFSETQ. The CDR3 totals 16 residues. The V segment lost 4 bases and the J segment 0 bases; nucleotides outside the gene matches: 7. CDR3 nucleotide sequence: TGCGCCAGCAGCCTCGGACAGGGCAGCAGCACAGATACGCAGTATTTT. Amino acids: CASSLGQGSSTDTQYF.

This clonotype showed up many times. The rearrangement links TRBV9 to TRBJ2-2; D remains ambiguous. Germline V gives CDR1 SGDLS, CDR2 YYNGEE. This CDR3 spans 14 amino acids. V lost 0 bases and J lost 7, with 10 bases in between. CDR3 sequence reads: CASSVGRASGELFF. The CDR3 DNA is TGTGCCAGCAGCGTAGGCCGGGCGAGCGGGGAGCTGTTTTTT.

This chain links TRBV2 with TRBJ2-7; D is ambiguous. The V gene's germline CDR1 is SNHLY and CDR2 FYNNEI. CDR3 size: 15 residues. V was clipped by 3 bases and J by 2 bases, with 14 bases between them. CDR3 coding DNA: TGTGCCAGCAGTGAGGTTTTTGACTGGACCTACGAGCAGTACTTC. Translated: CASSEVFDWTYEQYF.

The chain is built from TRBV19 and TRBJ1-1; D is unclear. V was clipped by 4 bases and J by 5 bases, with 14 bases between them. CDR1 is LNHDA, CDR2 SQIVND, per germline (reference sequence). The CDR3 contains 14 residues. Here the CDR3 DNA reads TGTGCCAGTAGTACCCAGACTGTGATTACTGAAGCTTTCTTT. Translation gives CASSTQTVITEAFF.

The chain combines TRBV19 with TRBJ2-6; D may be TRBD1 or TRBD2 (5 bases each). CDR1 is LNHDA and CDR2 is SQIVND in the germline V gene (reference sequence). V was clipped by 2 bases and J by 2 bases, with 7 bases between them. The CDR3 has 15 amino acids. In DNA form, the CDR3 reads TGTGCCAGTAGTATAATGGGGGCTGGGGCCAACGTCCTGACTTTC. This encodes CASSIMGAGANVLTF.

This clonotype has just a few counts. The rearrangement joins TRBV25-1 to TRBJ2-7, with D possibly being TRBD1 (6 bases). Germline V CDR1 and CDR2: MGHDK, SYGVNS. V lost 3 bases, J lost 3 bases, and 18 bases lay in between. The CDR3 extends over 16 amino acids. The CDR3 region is CASSDPTGIRHYEQYF. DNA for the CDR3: TGTGCCAGCAGTGATCCCACAGGGATTCGCCACTACGAGCAGTACTTC.

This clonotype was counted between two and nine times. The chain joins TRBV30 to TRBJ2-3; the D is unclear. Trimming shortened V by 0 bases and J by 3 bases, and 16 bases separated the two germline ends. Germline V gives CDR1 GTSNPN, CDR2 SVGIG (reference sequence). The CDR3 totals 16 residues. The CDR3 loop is CAWSVVGRVGTDTQYF. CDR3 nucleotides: TGTGCCTGGAGTGTGGTGGGTCGGGTGGGAACAGATACGCAGTATTTT. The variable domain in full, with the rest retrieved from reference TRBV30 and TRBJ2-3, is SQTIHQWPATLVQPVGSPLSLECTVEGTSNPNLYWYRQAAGRGLQLLFYSVGIGQISSEVPQNLSASRPQDRQFILSSKKLLLSDSGFYLCAWSVVGRVGTDTQYFGPGTRLTVL.

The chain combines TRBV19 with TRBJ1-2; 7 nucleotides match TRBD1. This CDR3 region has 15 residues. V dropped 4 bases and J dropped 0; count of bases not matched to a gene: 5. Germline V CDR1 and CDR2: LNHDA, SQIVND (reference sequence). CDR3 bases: TGTGCCAGTAGTAAAGGGGACAGCACTAACTATGGCTACACCTTC. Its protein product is CASSKGDSTNYGYTF.

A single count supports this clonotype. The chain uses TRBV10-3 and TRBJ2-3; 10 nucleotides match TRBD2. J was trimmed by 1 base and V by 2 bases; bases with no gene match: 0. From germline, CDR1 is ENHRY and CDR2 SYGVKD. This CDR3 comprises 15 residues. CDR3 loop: CAISEGTSGTDTQYF. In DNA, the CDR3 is TGTGCCATCAGTGAGGGGACTAGCGGCACAGATACGCAGTATTTT.

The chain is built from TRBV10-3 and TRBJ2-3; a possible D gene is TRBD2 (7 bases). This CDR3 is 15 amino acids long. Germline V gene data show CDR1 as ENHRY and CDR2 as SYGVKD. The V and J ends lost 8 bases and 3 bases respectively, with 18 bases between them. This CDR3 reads CAIGEGVDSTDTQYF. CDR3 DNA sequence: TGTGCCATCGGGGAGGGGGTAGATTCGACAGATACGCAGTATTTT.

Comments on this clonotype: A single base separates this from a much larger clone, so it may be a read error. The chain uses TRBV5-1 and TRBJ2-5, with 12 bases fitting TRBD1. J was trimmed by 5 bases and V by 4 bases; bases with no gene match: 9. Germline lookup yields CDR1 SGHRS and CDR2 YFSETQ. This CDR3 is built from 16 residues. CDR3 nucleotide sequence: TGCGCCAGCAGCGGGGCGGGGACAGGGGGCACGGAGACCCAGTACTTC. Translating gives CASSGAGTGGTETQYF.

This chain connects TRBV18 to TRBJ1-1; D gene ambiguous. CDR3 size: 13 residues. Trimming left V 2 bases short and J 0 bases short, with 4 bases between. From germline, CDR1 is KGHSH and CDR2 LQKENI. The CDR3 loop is CASSPNMNTEAFF. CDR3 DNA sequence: TGTGCCAGCTCACCAAATATGAACACTGAAGCTTTCTTT.

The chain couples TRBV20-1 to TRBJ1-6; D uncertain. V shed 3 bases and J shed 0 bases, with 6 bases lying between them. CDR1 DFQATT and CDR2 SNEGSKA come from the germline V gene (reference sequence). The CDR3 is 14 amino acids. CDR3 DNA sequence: TGCAGTGCTAGGACTAGCTCCTATAATTCACCCCTCCACTTT. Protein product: CSARTSSYNSPLHF.

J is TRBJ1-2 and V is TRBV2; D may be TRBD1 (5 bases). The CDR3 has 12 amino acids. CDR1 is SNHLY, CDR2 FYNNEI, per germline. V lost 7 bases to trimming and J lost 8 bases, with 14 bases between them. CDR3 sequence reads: CASTLAGEGYTF. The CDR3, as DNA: TGTGCCAGCACGCTAGCGGGGGAGGGCTACACCTTC.

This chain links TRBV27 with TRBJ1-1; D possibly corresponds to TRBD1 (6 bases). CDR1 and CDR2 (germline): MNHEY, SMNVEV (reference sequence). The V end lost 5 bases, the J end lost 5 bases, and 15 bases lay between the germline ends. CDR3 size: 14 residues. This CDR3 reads CASSADRRGTEAFF. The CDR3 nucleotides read TGTGCCAGCAGTGCAGACAGGAGGGGGACTGAAGCTTTCTTT.

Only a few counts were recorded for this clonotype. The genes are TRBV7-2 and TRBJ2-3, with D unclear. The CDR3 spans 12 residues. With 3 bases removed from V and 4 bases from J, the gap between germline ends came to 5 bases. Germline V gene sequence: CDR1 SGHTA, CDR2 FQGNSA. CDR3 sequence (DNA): TGTGCCAGCAGCTTTCCCCCAGATACGCAGTATTTT. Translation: CASSFPPDTQYF.

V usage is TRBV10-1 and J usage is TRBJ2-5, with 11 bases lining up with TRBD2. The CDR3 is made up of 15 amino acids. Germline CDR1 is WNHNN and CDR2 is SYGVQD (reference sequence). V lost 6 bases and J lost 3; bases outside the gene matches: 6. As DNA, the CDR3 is TGCGCCAGCAGCCAGATGACTAGCGGGGAAGAGACCCAGTACTTC. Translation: CASSQMTSGEETQYF.

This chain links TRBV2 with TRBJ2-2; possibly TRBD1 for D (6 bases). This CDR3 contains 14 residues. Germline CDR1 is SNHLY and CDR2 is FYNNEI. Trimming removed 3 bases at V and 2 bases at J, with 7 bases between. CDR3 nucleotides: TGTGCCAGCAGTGACAGGGGAAACACCGGGGAGCTGTTTTTT. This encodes CASSDRGNTGELFF.